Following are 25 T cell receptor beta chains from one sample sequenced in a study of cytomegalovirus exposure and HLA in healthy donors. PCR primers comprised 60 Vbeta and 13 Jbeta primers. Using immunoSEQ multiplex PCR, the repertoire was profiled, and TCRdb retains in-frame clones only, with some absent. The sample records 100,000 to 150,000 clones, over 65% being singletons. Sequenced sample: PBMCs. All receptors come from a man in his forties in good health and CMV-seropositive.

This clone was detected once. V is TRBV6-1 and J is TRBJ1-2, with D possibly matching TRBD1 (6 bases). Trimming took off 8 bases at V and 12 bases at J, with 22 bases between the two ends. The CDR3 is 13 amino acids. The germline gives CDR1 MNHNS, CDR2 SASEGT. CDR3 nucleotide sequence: TGTGCCAGCCTTGAGGGGGGGTATGGTTTTAACACCTTC. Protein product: CASLEGGYGFNTF.

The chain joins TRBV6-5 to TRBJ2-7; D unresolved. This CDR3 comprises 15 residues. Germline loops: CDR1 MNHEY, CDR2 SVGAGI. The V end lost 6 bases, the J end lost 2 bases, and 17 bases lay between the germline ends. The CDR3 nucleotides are TGTGCCAGCAGCCCCTTTAAGCTAGGAACCTACGAGCAGTACTTC. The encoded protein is CASSPFKLGTYEQYF.

Here the CDR3 DNA reads TGTGCCTGGAGTGTACTGCACTCGAACACTGAAGCTTTCTTT. Translated, it gives CAWSVLHSNTEAFF. The chain uses TRBV30 and TRBJ1-1; the D is unclear. V was shortened by 0 bases and J by 1 base, with 9 bases between the two germline ends. Germline lookup yields CDR1 GTSNPN and CDR2 SVGIG (reference sequence). This CDR3 is 14 amino acids long. The full variable domain, its missing parts supplied by reference TRBV30 and TRBJ1-1, is SQTIHQWPATLVQPVGSPLSLECTVEGTSNPNLYWYRQAAGRGLQLLFYSVGIGQISSEVPQNLSASRPQDRQFILSSKKLLLSDSGFYLCAWSVLHSNTEAFFGQGTRLTVV.

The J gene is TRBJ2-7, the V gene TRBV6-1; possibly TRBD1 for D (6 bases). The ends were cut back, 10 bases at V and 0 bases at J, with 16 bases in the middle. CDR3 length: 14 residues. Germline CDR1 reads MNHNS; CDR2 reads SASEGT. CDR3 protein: CAIALDRYSYEQYF. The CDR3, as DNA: TGTGCCATTGCCTTAGACAGGTACTCCTACGAGCAGTACTTC.

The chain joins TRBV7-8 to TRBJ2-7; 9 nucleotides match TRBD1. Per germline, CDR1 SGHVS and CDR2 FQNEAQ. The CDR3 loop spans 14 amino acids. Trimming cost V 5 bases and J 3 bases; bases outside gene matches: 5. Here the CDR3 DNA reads TGTGCCAGCAGCCCATTGACAGGGGGCTACGAGCAGTACTTC. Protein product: CASSPLTGGYEQYF.

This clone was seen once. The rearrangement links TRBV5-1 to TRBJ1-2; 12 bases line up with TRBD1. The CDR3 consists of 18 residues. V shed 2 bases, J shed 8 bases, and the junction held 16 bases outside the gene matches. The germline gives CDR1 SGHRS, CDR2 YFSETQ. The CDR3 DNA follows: TGCGCCAGCAGCTTAACCGGGACAGGGGGCGCAATATCTCGGGGCTACACCTTC. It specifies CASSLTGTGGAISRGYTF.

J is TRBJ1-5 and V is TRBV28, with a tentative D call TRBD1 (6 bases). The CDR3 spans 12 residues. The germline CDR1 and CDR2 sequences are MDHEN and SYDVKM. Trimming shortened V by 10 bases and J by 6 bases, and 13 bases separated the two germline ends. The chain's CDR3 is CATKGGVQPQHF. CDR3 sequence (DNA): TGTGCCACCAAAGGGGGTGTTCAGCCCCAGCATTTT.

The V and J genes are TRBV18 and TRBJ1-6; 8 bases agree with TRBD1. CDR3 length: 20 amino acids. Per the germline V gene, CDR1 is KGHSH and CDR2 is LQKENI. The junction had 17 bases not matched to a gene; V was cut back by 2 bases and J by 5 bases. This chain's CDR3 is CASSPDRGGFWRTDNSPLHF. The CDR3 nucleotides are TGTGCCAGCTCACCAGACAGGGGAGGTTTTTGGAGGACGGATAATTCACCCCTCCACTTT.

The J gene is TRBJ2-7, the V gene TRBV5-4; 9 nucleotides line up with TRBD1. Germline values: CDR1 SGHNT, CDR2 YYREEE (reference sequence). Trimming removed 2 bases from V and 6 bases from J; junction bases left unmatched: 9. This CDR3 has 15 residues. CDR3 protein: CASSLTGTGNGEQYF. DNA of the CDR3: TGTGCCAGCAGCTTAACCGGGACAGGGAACGGCGAGCAGTACTTC.

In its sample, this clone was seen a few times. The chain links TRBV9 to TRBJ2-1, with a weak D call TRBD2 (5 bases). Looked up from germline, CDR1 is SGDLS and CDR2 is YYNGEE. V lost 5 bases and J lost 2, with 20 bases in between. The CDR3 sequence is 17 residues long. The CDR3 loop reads CASSPPEGLPTYNEQFF. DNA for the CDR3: TGTGCCAGCAGTCCACCAGAAGGACTCCCAACCTACAATGAGCAGTTCTTC.

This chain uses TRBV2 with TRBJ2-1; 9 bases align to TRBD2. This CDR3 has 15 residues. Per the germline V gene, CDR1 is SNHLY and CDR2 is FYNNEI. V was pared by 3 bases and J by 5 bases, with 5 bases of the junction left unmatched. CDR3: CASSEVRGGHNEQFF. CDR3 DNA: TGTGCCAGCAGTGAGGTGCGGGGGGGGCACAATGAGCAGTTCTTC.

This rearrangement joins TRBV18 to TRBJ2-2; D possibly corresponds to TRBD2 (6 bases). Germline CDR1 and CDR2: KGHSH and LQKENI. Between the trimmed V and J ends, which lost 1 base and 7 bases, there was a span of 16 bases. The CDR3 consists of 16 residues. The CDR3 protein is CASSPQEVGRFGELFF. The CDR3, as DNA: TGTGCCAGCTCACCACAAGAGGTGGGGAGGTTCGGGGAGCTGTTTTTT.

The DNA of the CDR3 is TGTGCCTCCCTAGCGGGGGGCCTCAATGAGCAGTTCTTC. It yields the protein CASLAGGLNEQFF. The chain has TRBV10-3 and TRBJ2-1, with 11 bases lining up with TRBD2. This CDR3 is 13 amino acids long. Per germline, CDR1 ENHRY and CDR2 SYGVKD. Trimming at V came to 11 bases and at J to 6 bases, leaving 6 bases not matched to a gene.

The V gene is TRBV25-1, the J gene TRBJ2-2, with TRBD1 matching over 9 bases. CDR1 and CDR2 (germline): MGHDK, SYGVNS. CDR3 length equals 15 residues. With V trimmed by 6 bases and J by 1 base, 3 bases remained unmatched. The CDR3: CASRAGQGNTGELFF. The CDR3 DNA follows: TGTGCCAGCAGAGCGGGACAGGGGAACACCGGGGAGCTGTTTTTT. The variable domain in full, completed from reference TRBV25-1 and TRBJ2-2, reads EADIYQTPRYLVIGTGKKITLECSQTMGHDKMYWYQQDPGMELHLIHYSYGVNSTEKGDLSSESTVSRIRTEHFPLTLESARPSHTSQYLCASRAGQGNTGELFFGEGSRLTVL.

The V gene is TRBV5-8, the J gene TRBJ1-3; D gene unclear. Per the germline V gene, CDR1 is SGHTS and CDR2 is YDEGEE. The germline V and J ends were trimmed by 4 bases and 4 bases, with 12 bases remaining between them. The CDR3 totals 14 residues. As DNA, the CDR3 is TGTGCCAGCAGCCGGGGATTGGGAGGAAACACCATATATTTT. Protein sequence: CASSRGLGGNTIYF.

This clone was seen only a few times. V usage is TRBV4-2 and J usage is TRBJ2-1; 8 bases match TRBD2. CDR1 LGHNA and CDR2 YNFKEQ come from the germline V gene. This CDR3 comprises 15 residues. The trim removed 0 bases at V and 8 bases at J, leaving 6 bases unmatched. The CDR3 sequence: CASSQDRSGGHEQFF. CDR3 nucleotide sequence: TGTGCCAGCAGCCAAGATAGGAGCGGGGGACATGAGCAGTTCTTC.

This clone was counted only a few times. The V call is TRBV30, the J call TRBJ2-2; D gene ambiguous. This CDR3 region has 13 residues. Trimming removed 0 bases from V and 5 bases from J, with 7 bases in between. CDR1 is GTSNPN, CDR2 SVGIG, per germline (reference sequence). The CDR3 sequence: CAWSVRETGELFF. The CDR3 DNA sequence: TGTGCCTGGAGTGTACGCGAAACCGGGGAGCTGTTTTTT.

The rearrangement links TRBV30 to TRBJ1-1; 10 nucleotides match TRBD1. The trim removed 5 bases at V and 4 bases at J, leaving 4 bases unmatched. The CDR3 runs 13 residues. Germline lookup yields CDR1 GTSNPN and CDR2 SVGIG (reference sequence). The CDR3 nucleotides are TGTGCCTGGCGACAGGGGGCAGGCACTGAAGCTTTCTTT. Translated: CAWRQGAGTEAFF.

Here the CDR3 reads CASTRTSGTDTQYF. The DNA for the CDR3 is TGTGCCAGCACCCGGACTAGCGGCACAGATACGCAGTATTTT. The rearrangement uses TRBV2 and TRBJ2-3; 9 bases map to TRBD2. Per germline, CDR1 SNHLY and CDR2 FYNNEI. The V segment lost 7 bases and the J segment 1 base; nucleotides outside the gene matches: 3. This CDR3 comprises 14 residues.

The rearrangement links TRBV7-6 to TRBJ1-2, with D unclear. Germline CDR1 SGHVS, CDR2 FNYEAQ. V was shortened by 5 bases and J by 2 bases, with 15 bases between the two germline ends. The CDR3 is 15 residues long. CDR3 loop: CASSPRSLSNYGYTF. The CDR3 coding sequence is TGTGCCAGCAGCCCCCGGTCACTGTCGAACTATGGCTACACCTTC.

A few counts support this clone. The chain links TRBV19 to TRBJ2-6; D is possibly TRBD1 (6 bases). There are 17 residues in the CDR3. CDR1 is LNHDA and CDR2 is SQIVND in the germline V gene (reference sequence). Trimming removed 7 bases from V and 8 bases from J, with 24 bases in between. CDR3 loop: CASTPGTSPTLTNVLTF. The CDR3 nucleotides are TGTGCCAGTACCCCCGGGACATCGCCGACCTTGACCAACGTCCTGACTTTC.

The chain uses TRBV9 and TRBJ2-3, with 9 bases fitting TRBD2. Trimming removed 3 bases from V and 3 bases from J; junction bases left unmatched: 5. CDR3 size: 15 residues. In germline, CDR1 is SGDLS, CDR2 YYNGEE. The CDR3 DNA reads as TGTGCCAGCAGCGCCGATAGCGGGAGAACAGATACGCAGTATTTT. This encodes CASSADSGRTDTQYF.

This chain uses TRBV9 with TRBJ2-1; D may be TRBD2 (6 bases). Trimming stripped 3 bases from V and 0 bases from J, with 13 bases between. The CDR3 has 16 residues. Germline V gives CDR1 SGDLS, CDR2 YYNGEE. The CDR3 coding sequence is TGTGCCAGCAGCGCCCCGGGACTCAACTCCTACAATGAGCAGTTCTTC. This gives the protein CASSAPGLNSYNEQFF.

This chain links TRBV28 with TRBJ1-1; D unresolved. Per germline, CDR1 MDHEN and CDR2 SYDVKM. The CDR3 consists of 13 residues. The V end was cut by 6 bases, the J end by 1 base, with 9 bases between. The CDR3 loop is CASSPSPNTEAFF. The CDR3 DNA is TGTGCCAGCAGCCCCTCCCCGAACACTGAAGCTTTCTTT.

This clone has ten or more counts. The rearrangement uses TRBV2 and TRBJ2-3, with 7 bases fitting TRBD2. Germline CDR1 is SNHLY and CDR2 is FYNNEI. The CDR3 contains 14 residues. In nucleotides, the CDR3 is TGTGCGAGTGTTAGGCTAGCGGGCACAGATACGCAGTATTTT. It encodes CASVRLAGTDTQYF. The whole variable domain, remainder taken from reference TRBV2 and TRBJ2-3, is EPEVTQTPSHQVTQMGQEVILRCVPISNHLYFYWYRQILGQKVEFLVSFYNNEISEKSEIFDDQFSVERPDGSNFTLKIRSTKLEDSAMYFCASVRLAGTDTQYFGPGTRLTVL.